Sequencing of this TCR beta chain was carried out in a study of T-cell reconstitution after alpha-beta-depleted transplantation in children listed by TCRdb under 2016. Regarding the study in general: Using TCR repertoire profiling, the study quantitatively followed how T-cell immune reconstitution unfolded in children after TCRalphabeta/CD19-depleted allogeneic hematopoietic cell transplantation.

The library was produced with PCR. The listed sequencing device is Illumina HiSeq 2500. TCR library preparation used molecular barcoding, with unique molecular identifiers applied to normalize quantification of the TCRbeta repertoire. TCRdb reran the public reads through fastp at Q25 and MiXCR, keeping productive beta chains. Every CDR3 protein is listed once, alongside the most common genes and DNA of its rows. The sample yields about 410,000 distinct CDR3 sequences; around 20% were counted once. Jointly, the top ten make up less than 4.5% of the sample. This clonotype was observed a few times. The antigen it recognizes is unknown. No qualities accompany the bases; no much larger clone lies one base away. The CDR1 and CDR2 encoded by the germline V gene are MNHNS and SASEGT. Including the terminal cysteine and phenylalanine, the CDR3 comprises 14 residues. The only DNA kept is the CDR3, 42 bases in frame from the first base. Trimming costs V 0 bases and J 3 bases, and their ends lie 6 bases apart.

The clonotype comes from a human donor who donated a stem cell graft to a child with acute myeloid leukemia. Specimen: PBMCs from the stem cell graft donor, collected from the stem cell graft. The chain links TRBV6-1 with TRBJ2-1; tentative D gene TRBD2, with 5 bases matching. The CDR3 region has the sequence CASSEAGDYNEQFF. The DNA reads TGTGCCAGCAGTGAAGCGGGAGACTACAATGAGCAGTTCTTC.